The sequence of this TCR beta chain was determined in a study of cytotoxic CD8 clonotypes in ibrutinib-treated CLL. For this clone: Its matching antigen is unknown. One end of the junction fails to match germline, which may point to a read error.

Measured with immunoSEQ multiplex PCR; TCRdb has only the in-frame clones, and not every one. The sample includes over 200,000 clones, 79% of them seen just once. Points from the study as a whole: Public clonotypes, an uncommon group, contracted or remained stable on treatment.

About 2.1 micrograms of genomic DNA (from cryopreserved PBMCs) were used for TCR beta libraries. The clonotype comes from a human donor with chronic lymphocytic leukemia. Specimen: PBMCs, collected after 12 months of ibrutinib treatment.

The CDR3 loop reads CASSLDRGNGYTF. The CDR3 DNA follows: TGTGCCAGCAGTTTGGACAGGGGGAATGGCTACACCTTC. This chain uses TRBV5-4 with TRBJ1-2; 10 bases are shared with TRBD1. The CDR3 loop spans 13 amino acids. Germline V CDR1 and CDR2: SGHNT, YYREEE (reference sequence).